This is a list of T cell receptor beta chains from one sample in a study of CD4 T cells in relation to SARS-CoV-2 and coronaviruses. The antigens these receptors bind are not known. Assay: immunoSEQ multiplex PCR; the TCRdb copy retains only in-frame clones and omits some. The sample carries tens of thousands of clones, over 60% recorded once. The sequenced sample consisted of memory CD4+ T cells from PBMCs, cultured in vitro. The receptor set was obtained from an adult with COVID-19. Both conserved end residues are part of each CDR3. Clone size, where shown, is once, few, many, or a class for clones that have expanded.

j_gene: TRBJ2-7
v_gene: TRBV5-1
abundance: -
CDR3aa: CASSALTATHYEQYF

j_gene: TRBJ1-4
v_gene: TRBV19
abundance: -
CDR3aa: CASSQRGGGNEKLFF

j_gene: TRBJ2-1
v_gene: TRBV11-2
abundance: -
CDR3aa: CASSLKDPSYNEQFF

j_gene: TRBJ2-5
v_gene: TRBV6-2/TRBV6-3
abundance: few
CDR3aa: CASSYSLAGVGETQYF

j_gene: TRBJ2-7
v_gene: TRBV4-3
abundance: -
CDR3aa: CASSQDSGYEQYF

j_gene: TRBJ1-5
v_gene: TRBV11-2
abundance: -
CDR3aa: CASSLEGAGRQPQHF

j_gene: TRBJ2-7
v_gene: TRBV12-3/TRBV12-4
abundance: -
CDR3aa: CASSQGFEEQYF

j_gene: TRBJ1-4
v_gene: TRBV2
abundance: -
CDR3aa: CASSVPSQGAQGLFF

j_gene: TRBJ2-5
v_gene: TRBV27
abundance: -
CDR3aa: CASRTQGGFQETQYF

j_gene: TRBJ2-5
v_gene: TRBV28
abundance: once
CDR3aa: CASLGKLEETQYF

j_gene: TRBJ1-5
v_gene: TRBV30
abundance: -
CDR3aa: CAWRDRADQPQHF

j_gene: TRBJ2-1
v_gene: TRBV11-3
abundance: once
CDR3aa: CASSRQSGEQFF

j_gene: TRBJ2-1
v_gene: TRBV30
abundance: -
CDR3aa: CAWSVWQAGGYNEQFF

j_gene: TRBJ2-3
v_gene: TRBV5-3
abundance: -
CDR3aa: CARSFPGTDTQYF

j_gene: TRBJ2-3
v_gene: TRBV7-9
abundance: -
CDR3aa: CASSLEVDYFTDTQYF

j_gene: TRBJ2-3
v_gene: TRBV7-9
abundance: few
CDR3aa: CASSLAEGLADVF

j_gene: TRBJ2-1
v_gene: TRBV7-3
abundance: few
CDR3aa: CASSLRSGRWSEQFF

j_gene: TRBJ2-3
v_gene: TRBV7-2
abundance: -
CDR3aa: CASSTKGGWDTQYF

j_gene: TRBJ1-4
v_gene: TRBV9
abundance: -
CDR3aa: CASSQGLSTNEKLFF

j_gene: TRBJ1-1
v_gene: TRBV11-2
abundance: -
CDR3aa: CASTWDVDTEAFF

j_gene: TRBJ2-2
v_gene: TRBV5-1
abundance: -
CDR3aa: CASRTGTHTGELFF

j_gene: TRBJ2-7
v_gene: TRBV23-1
abundance: -
CDR3aa: CASNPEGLAMNYEQYF

j_gene: TRBJ1-6
v_gene: TRBV20-1
abundance: -
CDR3aa: CSAGQGEPLHF

j_gene: TRBJ2-3
v_gene: TRBV5-1
abundance: -
CDR3aa: CASSPGQGLVSTDTQYF